The next 9 T cell receptor beta chains were all read from a single sample in a study of memory CD4+ T cells and cytomegalovirus serostatus. Single viable CD3+CD4+CD8-CD45RO+ cells were sorted as the memory CD4+ T cells. TCRdb's copy holds only in-frame clones and misses some; the assay was immunoSEQ multiplex PCR. The sample shows 27,000 or so clones, under 85% of them seen only once. The specimen was memory CD4+ T cells from blood. The receptors come from an adult in good health and CMV-seronegative.

V gene TRBV19 combines with J gene TRBJ2-5, with 8 bases lining up with TRBD2. The CDR3 extends over 16 amino acids. Trimming took 6 bases from V and 3 from J; bases not matched to a gene: 12. The V gene's germline CDR1 is LNHDA and CDR2 SQIVND (reference sequence). Here the CDR3 reads CASRTGASGGKETQYF. As DNA, the CDR3 is TGTGCCAGTAGGACCGGGGCCAGCGGGGGTAAAGAGACCCAGTACTTC.

The gene calls are TRBV7-9 and TRBJ1-1; D remains unclear. This CDR3 contains 19 residues. V was trimmed by 2 bases and J by 0 bases, leaving 22 bases between them. The germline CDR1 and CDR2 sequences are SEHNR and FQNEAQ (reference sequence). CDR3 DNA sequence: TGTGCCAGCAGCTTAAAAAACCGACATGCGGCAGCTATGAACACTGAAGCTTTCTTT. Amino acid sequence: CASSLKNRHAAAMNTEAFF.

This clone was observed a handful of times. V is TRBV7-9 and J is TRBJ1-2; maybe TRBD1 (6 bases). The CDR3 loop spans 15 amino acids. V shed 6 bases and J shed 4 bases, with 18 bases lying between them. Germline V lookup: CDR1 SEHNR, CDR2 FQNEAQ (reference sequence). The CDR3 DNA reads TGTGCCAGCAGTCCCTCTTCAGACAGGTCCTATGGCTACACCTTC. It translates to CASSPSSDRSYGYTF.

This clone has only a few counts. V gene TRBV20-1 combines with J gene TRBJ1-1; D uncertain. Germline CDR1 and CDR2: DFQATT and SNEGSKA (reference sequence). The CDR3 totals 11 residues. Trimming left V 6 bases short and J 0 bases short, with 5 bases between. The CDR3 coding sequence is TGCAGTGCACAGCTGAACACTGAAGCTTTCTTT. It translates to CSAQLNTEAFF.

This clone was found once. The chain recombines TRBV30 with TRBJ2-3; D ambiguous. The CDR3 contains 12 residues. Germline V gene lookup returns CDR1 GTSNPN and CDR2 SVGIG (reference sequence). The V and J ends lost 1 base and 0 bases respectively, with 2 bases between them. The chain's CDR3 is CAWSASTDTQYF. The CDR3 nucleotides read TGTGCCTGGAGTGCCAGCACAGATACGCAGTATTTT.

The chain links TRBV5-1 to TRBJ2-7; D might be TRBD2 (5 bases). Trimming removed 1 base at V and 7 bases at J, with 18 bases between. CDR3 length equals 15 residues. Looked up from germline, CDR1 is SGHRS and CDR2 is YFSETQ. The CDR3 region has the DNA TGCGCCAGCAGCTTGAGAACGGGGTCAAAGTGGGAGCAGTACTTC. Its translation is CASSLRTGSKWEQYF.

This rearrangement joins TRBV5-1 to TRBJ2-7, with a possible D match to TRBD1 (5 bases). The germline CDR1 and CDR2 sequences are SGHRS and YFSETQ. CDR3 length: 12 amino acids. The V and J ends lost 5 bases and 3 bases respectively, with 9 bases between them. CDR3 DNA sequence: TGCGCCAGCAGATCGGACATCTACGAGCAGTACTTC. This translates into CASRSDIYEQYF.

The CDR3 DNA sequence: TGTGCCAGCAGCTATACACAGGTTTCCCCCTACGAGCAGTACTTC. Residues: CASSYTQVSPYEQYF. The chain recombines TRBV7-2 with TRBJ2-7, with D possibly being TRBD1 (5 bases). The CDR3 runs 15 residues. CDR1 is SGHTA, CDR2 FQGNSA, per germline. Trimming took 4 bases from V and 2 from J, leaving 15 bases between them.

This rearrangement joins TRBV30 to TRBJ1-3; tentative D call: TRBD1 (5 bases). V lost 2 bases, J lost 2 bases, and 7 bases lay in between. The germline V gene has CDR1 GTSNPN and CDR2 SVGIG (reference sequence). The CDR3 spans 13 residues. The CDR3, as DNA: TGTGCCTGGAGTCCGGGGGCTGGAAACACCATATATTTT. This sequence encodes CAWSPGAGNTIYF. Supplemented by reference TRBV30 and TRBJ1-3, the full variable domain reads SQTIHQWPATLVQPVGSPLSLECTVEGTSNPNLYWYRQAAGRGLQLLFYSVGIGQISSEVPQNLSASRPQDRQFILSSKKLLLSDSGFYLCAWSPGAGNTIYFGEGSWLTVV.